This T cell receptor (beta chain) appears in the sequencing data of a study of T-cell memory formation after mild COVID-19. This clonotype came up a few times. Its target is unknown. Constant-segment primers served in 5'RACE that generated TCR alpha and TCR beta cDNA libraries bearing sample barcodes and UMIs. TCRdb re-called the 5' RACE reads with MiXCR, one entry per CDR3 protein. The table lists under 300,000 distinct CDR3 sequences, around 8% of them singletons. Broader study findings: Later expanders leaned CD4+, whereas day 15 to 85 contracting clones were balanced CD4/CD8. In second-wave clones peaking day 37, SARS-CoV-2 specificity remained unconfirmed.

V shed 5 bases and J shed 1 base, with 6 bases lying between them. Germline loops: CDR1 GTSNPN, CDR2 SVGIG (reference sequence). There are 11 residues in the CDR3. The receptor was isolated from a man between 18 and 29 years old who had mild COVID-19 (a few samples of this study predate the infection). Cell type and time point are not known. The sequenced sample was PBMCs or a T cell subset sorted from them (not recorded which). The chain combines TRBV30 with TRBJ2-7; D unclear. The CDR3 region has the DNA TGTGCCTGGCAGGAATCCTACGAGCAGTACTTC. This encodes CAWQESYEQYF.